These 12 T cell receptor beta chains were all obtained from the same sample, sequenced in a study of blood T cell repertoires in COVID-19. TCRdb keeps only in-frame clones here, not all; method: immunoSEQ multiplex PCR. The data hold approximately 210,000 clones, with around 84% observed a single time. The source material was peripheral blood. The receptors shown here come from a man aged 25-40 years with active or convalescent COVID-19.

The genes are TRBV9 and TRBJ2-7; D gene unclear. The CDR3 length is 16 residues. CDR1 SGDLS and CDR2 YYNGEE come from the germline V gene. V was cut by 0 bases and J by 0 bases, with 13 bases left in between. For the CDR3, the DNA is TGTGCCAGCAGCGTAGGAGGCGGTCCAAGCTCCTACGAGCAGTACTTC. This sequence encodes CASSVGGGPSSYEQYF.

The rearrangement uses TRBV4-3 and TRBJ2-3; TRBD2 matches 7 bases. CDR3 length: 15 amino acids. Germline values: CDR1 LGHNA, CDR2 YSLEER. Trimming removed 3 bases from V and 2 bases from J; junction bases left unmatched: 5. This CDR3 is CASSQAGVSTDTQYF. In DNA, the CDR3 is TGCGCCAGCAGCCAGGCGGGGGTTTCCACAGATACGCAGTATTTT.

This chain joins TRBV7-9 and TRBJ1-1; 8 positions agree with TRBD1. CDR1 and CDR2 (germline): SEHNR, FQNEAQ (reference sequence). V shed 5 bases and J 5 bases; nucleotides not matched to a gene: 7. The CDR3 totals 14 residues. The chain's CDR3 is CASSPQGVGTEAFF. The CDR3 nucleotides read TGTGCCAGCAGCCCACAGGGGGTAGGGACTGAAGCTTTCTTT.

V usage is TRBV30 and J usage is TRBJ1-2, with a weak D call TRBD1 (5 bases). In germline, CDR1 is GTSNPN, CDR2 SVGIG (reference sequence). The CDR3 has 12 amino acids. V was trimmed by 2 bases and J by 8 bases, leaving 12 bases between them. CDR3 in DNA: TGTGCCTGGAGTCCGGGGGGATCAGGCTACACCTTC. Encoded protein: CAWSPGGSGYTF.

The chain joins TRBV19 to TRBJ1-5, with D possibly TRBD1 on 6 matching bases. The germline V gene has CDR1 LNHDA and CDR2 SQIVND (reference sequence). The CDR3 totals 13 residues. Trimming left V 4 bases short and J 7 bases short, with 11 bases between. DNA for the CDR3: TGTGCCAGTAGTACGCAGGGGCTACAGCCCCAGCATTTT. It yields the protein CASSTQGLQPQHF.

The chain joins TRBV28 to TRBJ2-1; D might be TRBD2 (5 bases). From germline, CDR1 is MDHEN and CDR2 SYDVKM. Trimming removed 6 bases at V and 3 bases at J, with 15 bases between. The CDR3 runs 15 residues. The DNA for the CDR3 is TGTGCCAGCAGCTCCATACGGGGAGACTACAATGAGCAGTTCTTC. Amino acid sequence: CASSSIRGDYNEQFF. Together with reference TRBV28 and TRBJ2-1, the CDR3 gives the full variable domain: DVKVTQSSRYLVKRTGEKVFLECVQDMDHENMFWYRQDPGLGLRLIYFSYDVKMKEKGDIPEGYSVSREKKERFSLILESASTNQTSMYLCASSSIRGDYNEQFFGPGTRLTVL.

Regarding this clone: Additional DNA sequences in this sample encode the identical CDR3. This rearrangement joins TRBV4-3 to TRBJ1-1; D ambiguous. Trimming took off 2 bases at V and 1 base at J, with 8 bases between the two ends. There are 14 residues in the CDR3. The V gene's germline CDR1 is LGHNA and CDR2 YSLEER. CDR3 bases: TGCGCCAGCAGCCAACAGACGGGGAACACTGAAGCTTTCTTT. Its translation is CASSQQTGNTEAFF.

Only a few counts were recorded for this clone. The genes are TRBV5-4 and TRBJ2-2, with D possibly matching TRBD1 (5 bases). CDR1 is SGHNT and CDR2 is YYREEE in the germline V gene (reference sequence). This CDR3 is 12 amino acids long. V was cut by 4 bases and J by 6 bases, with 7 bases left in between. Written as DNA, the CDR3 is TGTGCCAGCAGCCCCAGGGCCGGGGAGCTGTTTTTT. It yields the protein CASSPRAGELFF.

CDR3 coding DNA: TGTGCCAGCAGTTACTCGGGGGCGTACAATGAGCAGTTCTTC. Translation: CASSYSGAYNEQFF. The rearrangement links TRBV6-2 or TRBV6-3 to TRBJ2-1, with TRBD1 as a possible D gene (6 bases). V gave up 0 bases and J gave up 4 bases, with 7 bases separating them. The CDR3 sequence is 14 residues long. CDR1 and CDR2 (germline): MNHEY, SVGEGT.

The chain uses TRBV4-3 and TRBJ2-7; 10 bases align to TRBD2. Germline CDR1 and CDR2: LGHNA and YSLEER. Trimming removed 5 bases from V and 4 bases from J; junction bases left unmatched: 5. This CDR3 spans 14 amino acids. Here the CDR3 reads CASSRSSGSYEQYF. CDR3 DNA sequence: TGCGCCAGCAGCAGGTCTAGCGGGAGTTACGAGCAGTACTTC.

The chain employs TRBV6-5 and TRBJ2-7, with 9 bases matching TRBD1. The V gene end was trimmed by 6 bases and the J gene end by 0 bases; junction bases not matched to a gene: 6. Germline V lookup: CDR1 MNHEY, CDR2 SVGAGI. This CDR3 region has 15 residues. Written as DNA, the CDR3 is TGTGCCAGCAGAACCGGACAGGGGTCCTCCTACGAGCAGTACTTC. Residues: CASRTGQGSSYEQYF.

This clone was found once. The chain joins TRBV5-1 to TRBJ1-4; D is unclear. The germline gives CDR1 SGHRS, CDR2 YFSETQ. The CDR3 length is 13 residues. Between the trimmed V and J ends, which lost 6 bases and 7 bases, there was a span of 13 bases. CDR3 amino acids: CASNRGEGEKLFF. DNA for the CDR3: TGCGCCAGCAACCGGGGTGAGGGTGAAAAACTGTTTTTT.